This TCR beta chain was captured by sequencing in a study of CD8 T cells in ankylosing spondylitis. Overall study results and limits: It was reported that disease-linked clones were significantly enriched in matched ankylosing spondylitis synovial fluid. For ankylosing spondylitis blood, a TCR beta motif of 7 or 8 highly homologous variants appeared characteristic.

Of note for this clonotype: Its antigen is not identified.

CDR1 and CDR2 from the germline V gene are DFQATT and SNEGSKA (reference sequence). Trimming removed 2 bases at V and 6 bases at J, with 16 bases between. CDR3 size: 14 residues. Quantitative 5'-RACE was performed with molecular barcodes, and it yielded the TCR beta libraries. Using its own MiXCR run on the 5' RACE reads, TCRdb lists one record per CDR3 protein. The sample lists about 510,000 distinct CDR3 sequences, approximately 5% occurring once. This rearrangement joins TRBV20-1 to TRBJ1-1; TRBD1 is a possible D gene (5 bases). The receptor's source is a male donor with ankylosing spondylitis. The sample was blood, either unsorted or a sorted T cell fraction (not recorded which). The CDR3 loop is CSARRVGDFAEAFF. CDR3 coding DNA: TGCAGTGCTAGACGGGTCGGGGACTTCGCTGAAGCTTTCTTT.